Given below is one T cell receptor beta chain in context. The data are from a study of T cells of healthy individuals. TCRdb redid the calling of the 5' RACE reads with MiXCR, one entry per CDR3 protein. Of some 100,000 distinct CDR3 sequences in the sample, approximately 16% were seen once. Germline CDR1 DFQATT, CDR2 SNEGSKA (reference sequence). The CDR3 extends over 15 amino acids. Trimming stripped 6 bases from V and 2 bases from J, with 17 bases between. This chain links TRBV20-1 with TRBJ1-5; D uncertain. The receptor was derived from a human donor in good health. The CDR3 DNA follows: TGCAGTGCCCAAATCATGGGGATAGGCAATCAGCCCCAGCATTTT. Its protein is CSAQIMGIGNQPQHF.